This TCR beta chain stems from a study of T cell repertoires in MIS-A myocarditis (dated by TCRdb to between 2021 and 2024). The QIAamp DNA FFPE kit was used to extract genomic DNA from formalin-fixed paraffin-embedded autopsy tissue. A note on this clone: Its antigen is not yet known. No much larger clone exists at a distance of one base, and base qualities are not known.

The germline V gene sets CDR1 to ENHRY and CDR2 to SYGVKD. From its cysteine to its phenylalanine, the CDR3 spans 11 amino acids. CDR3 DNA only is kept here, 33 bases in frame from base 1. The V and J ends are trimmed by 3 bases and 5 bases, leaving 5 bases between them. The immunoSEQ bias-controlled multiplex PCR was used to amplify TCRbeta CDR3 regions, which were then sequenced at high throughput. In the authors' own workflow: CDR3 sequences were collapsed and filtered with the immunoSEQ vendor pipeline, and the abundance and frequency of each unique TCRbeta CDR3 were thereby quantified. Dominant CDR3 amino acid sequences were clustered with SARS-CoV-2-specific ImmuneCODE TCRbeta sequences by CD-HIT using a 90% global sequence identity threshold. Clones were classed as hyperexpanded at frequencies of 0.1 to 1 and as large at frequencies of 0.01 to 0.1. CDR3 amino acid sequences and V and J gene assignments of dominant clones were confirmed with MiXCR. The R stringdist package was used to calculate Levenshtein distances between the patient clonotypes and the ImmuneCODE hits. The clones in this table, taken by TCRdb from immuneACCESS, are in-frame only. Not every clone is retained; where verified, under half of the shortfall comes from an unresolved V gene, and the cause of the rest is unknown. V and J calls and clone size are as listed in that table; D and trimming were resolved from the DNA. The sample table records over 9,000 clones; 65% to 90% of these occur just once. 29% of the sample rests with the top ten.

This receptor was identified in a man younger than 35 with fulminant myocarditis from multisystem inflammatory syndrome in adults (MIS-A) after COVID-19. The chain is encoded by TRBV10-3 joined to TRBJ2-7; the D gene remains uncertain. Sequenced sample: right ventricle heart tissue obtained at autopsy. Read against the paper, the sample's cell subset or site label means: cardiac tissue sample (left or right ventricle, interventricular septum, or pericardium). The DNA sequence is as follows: TGTGCCATCAGTGATGGGAACGAGCAGTACTTC. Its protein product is CAISDGNEQYF.